This entry is about one T cell receptor (beta chain). Measured with immunoSEQ multiplex PCR; TCRdb has only the in-frame clones, and not every one. The profile shows 110,000 or so clones, roughly 91% of them singletons. V dropped 8 bases and J dropped 8 bases, with 22 bases sitting between them. This CDR3 contains 15 residues. Germline values: CDR1 MDHEN, CDR2 SYDVKM. These data come from a study of blood T cell repertoires in COVID-19. The rearrangement links TRBV28 to TRBJ1-5; D may be TRBD1 (6 bases). This receptor was taken from a human donor with acute or convalescent COVID-19. The donor label of this sample is uncertain. Sequenced sample: peripheral blood. The CDR3 DNA sequence: TGTGCCAGCTACTCAACAGGGCGGGCCGAAAAGCCCCAGCATTTT. Amino acids: CASYSTGRAEKPQHF.